Below are 25 T cell receptor beta chains sequenced from a single sample in a study of blood T cell repertoires in COVID-19 (dated by TCRdb to between 2020 and 2021). Libraries were built with the immunoSEQ multiplex PCR assay. The immuneACCESS repertoire file appears here via TCRdb, limited to in-frame rearrangements. These files lack a portion of the clones; in checked studies, under half of the deficit traces to unresolved V genes, and the cause of the others is not known. In this sample the table shows 65,000 or so clones, about four fifths of which occur a single time. About 25% of the sample is held by the ten biggest clonotypes. The sample comprised peripheral blood. The receptors here all came from a human donor in a cohort sampled during active COVID-19.

This chain connects TRBV15 to TRBJ2-1; 9 bases are a match to TRBD2. Germline lookup yields CDR1 LNHNV and CDR2 YYDKDF (reference sequence). CDR3 length: 14 residues. V lost 6 bases to trimming and J lost 4 bases; unmatched junction nucleotides: 4. The CDR3 region has the DNA TGTGCCACCAGAGCCGCGGGGGGGTACAATGAGCAGTTCTTC. Encoded protein: CATRAAGGYNEQFF.

The CDR3, as DNA: TGTGCCAGCCAGGCTAGCGGGACCTCCTACGAGCAGTACTTC. Its translation: CASQASGTSYEQYF. The chain combines TRBV19 with TRBJ2-7; 9 bases match TRBD2. With V trimmed by 9 bases and J by 0 bases, 6 bases remained unmatched. Germline CDR1 LNHDA, CDR2 SQIVND (reference sequence). The CDR3 sequence is 14 residues long.

This clone occurred once. The chain uses TRBV2 and TRBJ1-5, with 7 positions matching TRBD1. After removal of 5 bases from V and 5 bases from J, the junction contained 6 bases not matched to a gene. Germline V gene sequence: CDR1 SNHLY, CDR2 FYNNEI. This CDR3 is built from 14 residues. For the CDR3, the DNA is TGTGCCAGCAGTCCGGGACAGCCCTATCAGCCCCAGCATTTT. Protein product: CASSPGQPYQPQHF. The full variable domain, in which reference TRBV2 and TRBJ1-5 provide the parts outside the CDR3, is EPEVTQTPSHQVTQMGQEVILRCVPISNHLYFYWYRQILGQKVEFLVSFYNNEISEKSEIFDDQFSVERPDGSNFTLKIRSTKLEDSAMYFCASSPGQPYQPQHFGDGTRLSIL.

The V and J genes are TRBV30 and TRBJ2-2; 7 bases are a match to TRBD1. Trimming cost V 0 bases and J 1 base; bases outside gene matches: 5. The CDR3 totals 16 residues. Germline CDR1 and CDR2: GTSNPN and SVGIG (reference sequence). The CDR3 region is CAWSVSGTVNTGELFF. DNA for the CDR3: TGTGCCTGGAGTGTATCCGGGACAGTGAACACCGGGGAGCTGTTTTTT.

The chain couples TRBV6-5 to TRBJ2-1, with 8 bases that match TRBD1. The CDR3 runs 13 residues. The germline V gene encodes CDR1 MNHEY and CDR2 SVGAGI. The ends lost 5 bases at V and 6 bases at J; junction bases unmatched: 3. CDR3 sequence: CASSRGQGNEQFF. The CDR3 DNA reads as TGTGCCAGCAGTCGCGGACAGGGCAATGAGCAGTTCTTC.

The chain combines TRBV4-3 with TRBJ1-2; 7 bases are a match to TRBD1. The CDR3 is 14 residues long. The V gene's germline CDR1 is LGHNA and CDR2 YSLEER. V lost 0 bases, J lost 5 bases, and 3 bases stayed unmatched. Here the CDR3 DNA reads TGCGCCAGCAGCCAAGAAAACAGGGGATATGGCTACACCTTC. Protein sequence: CASSQENRGYGYTF.

The chain carries TRBV29-1 and TRBJ2-7, with TRBD2 identical over 11 bases. This CDR3 contains 14 residues. The germline gives CDR1 SQVTM, CDR2 ANQGSEA. After removal of 4 bases from V and 8 bases from J, the junction contained 10 bases not matched to a gene. The CDR3 is CSVAPLGLAAKQYF. The CDR3 DNA sequence: TGCAGCGTTGCTCCTTTGGGACTAGCGGCTAAGCAGTACTTC.

CDR3 amino acids: CASSQATSVNEQFF. CDR3 bases: TGTGCCAGCAGCCAAGCGACTAGCGTCAATGAGCAGTTCTTC. The V call is TRBV11-3, the J call TRBJ2-1; TRBD2 matches 8 bases. There are 14 residues in the CDR3. V gave up 5 bases and J gave up 6 bases; unmatched junction bases: 6. Germline assignment: CDR1 SGHNT and CDR2 YENEEA.

This clone was recorded a few times. This chain uses TRBV30 with TRBJ1-5, with a tentative D call TRBD1 (6 bases). V lost 1 base, J lost 6 bases, and 13 bases lay in between. This CDR3 comprises 14 residues. Germline values: CDR1 GTSNPN, CDR2 SVGIG (reference sequence). CDR3 sequence reads: CAWSAGQKGQPQHF. The CDR3 coding sequence is TGTGCCTGGAGTGCAGGACAGAAGGGTCAGCCCCAGCATTTT.

The J gene is TRBJ1-5, the V gene TRBV4-3; TRBD1 agrees at 7 bases. Germline V CDR1 and CDR2: LGHNA, YSLEER. The J segment lost 5 bases and the V segment lost 0 bases, leaving 4 bases of the junction unmatched. The CDR3 extends over 15 amino acids. Here the CDR3 reads CASSQDSRGDQPQHF. DNA of the CDR3: TGCGCCAGCAGCCAAGATTCCAGGGGGGATCAGCCCCAGCATTTT.

The V call is TRBV29-1, the J call TRBJ1-4; weak D call: TRBD1 (5 bases). V was shortened by 2 bases and J by 10 bases, with 8 bases between the two germline ends. The CDR3 contains 11 residues. Germline V lookup: CDR1 SQVTM, CDR2 ANQGSEA. The CDR3 is CSVEQGGKLFF. As DNA, the CDR3 is TGCAGCGTTGAACAGGGTGGAAAACTGTTTTTT.

This clone was counted only a few times. The chain employs TRBV19 and TRBJ2-1, with D possibly being TRBD2 (5 bases). CDR3 size: 14 residues. Germline V gene data show CDR1 as LNHDA and CDR2 as SQIVND (reference sequence). The ends were cut back, 3 bases at V and 10 bases at J, with 16 bases in the middle. Written as DNA, the CDR3 is TGTGCCAGTAGTATTCTGGTTGGGTCGGGGGAGCAGTTCTTC. As protein: CASSILVGSGEQFF.

The V and J genes are TRBV5-6 and TRBJ2-5; 8 nucleotides align to TRBD2. The germline V gene has CDR1 SGHDT and CDR2 YYEEEE. The CDR3 consists of 16 residues. J was trimmed by 1 base and V by 3 bases; bases with no gene match: 8. The CDR3 reads CASSSGTSGLQETQYF. The CDR3 DNA reads TGTGCCAGCAGCTCCGGAACTAGCGGTCTCCAAGAGACCCAGTACTTC.

The chain uses TRBV7-2 and TRBJ2-5, with D possibly matching TRBD1 (6 bases). The CDR3 spans 12 residues. CDR1 and CDR2 (germline): SGHTA, FQGNSA. The ends were cut back, 1 base at V and 9 bases at J, with 9 bases in the middle. The CDR3 loop is CASSLDAGAQYF. In DNA, the CDR3 is TGTGCCAGCAGCTTAGACGCAGGGGCCCAGTACTTC.

The chain employs TRBV18 and TRBJ2-7; D uncertain. The CDR3 runs 14 residues. From germline, CDR1 is KGHSH and CDR2 LQKENI. Deletions cut 4 bases from V and 4 bases from J, with 14 bases between. This chain's CDR3 is CASSRTASHYEQYF. The CDR3 region has the DNA TGTGCCAGCTCACGAACCGCGTCCCATTACGAGCAGTACTTC.

This clone was observed a handful of times. The chain has TRBV18 and TRBJ2-3; no firm D call. Trimming removed 3 bases from V and 0 bases from J, with 7 bases in between. The germline gives CDR1 KGHSH, CDR2 LQKENI. The CDR3 is made up of 14 amino acids. The CDR3 is CASSPFPSTDTQYF. The CDR3 nucleotides are TGTGCCAGCTCACCGTTCCCTAGCACAGATACGCAGTATTTT.

The genes are TRBV7-2 and TRBJ1-2, with 8 positions matching TRBD1. CDR3 length: 13 amino acids. V was pared by 3 bases and J by 4 bases, with 1 base of the junction left unmatched. Germline V CDR1 and CDR2: SGHTA, FQGNSA. This chain's CDR3 is CASSFGQGYGYTF. CDR3 bases: TGTGCCAGCAGCTTCGGACAGGGCTATGGCTACACCTTC.

This chain uses TRBV30 with TRBJ1-4; no clear D gene. CDR3 size: 16 residues. The V end was cut by 0 bases, the J end by 1 base, with 12 bases between. Germline loops: CDR1 GTSNPN, CDR2 SVGIG (reference sequence). CDR3 residues: CAWSVPYSRTNEKLFF. For the CDR3, the DNA is TGTGCCTGGAGTGTCCCATACAGCAGAACTAATGAAAAACTGTTTTTT.

The V and J genes are TRBV19 and TRBJ2-3; maybe TRBD1 (5 bases). With 0 bases removed from V and 2 bases from J, the gap between germline ends came to 15 bases. The CDR3 sequence is 17 residues long. The germline V gene encodes CDR1 LNHDA and CDR2 SQIVND (reference sequence). The CDR3 region is CASSIEKLTGYTDTQYF. In DNA, the CDR3 is TGTGCCAGTAGTATAGAAAAACTAACAGGATACACAGATACGCAGTATTTT. The full variable domain, rest sourced from reference TRBV19 and TRBJ2-3, is DGGITQSPKYLFRKEGQNVTLSCEQNLNHDAMYWYRQDPGQGLRLIYYSQIVNDFQKGDIAEGYSVSREKKESFPLTVTSAQKNPTAFYLCASSIEKLTGYTDTQYFGPGTRLTVL.

The rearrangement joins TRBV19 to TRBJ2-7, with no clear D. The V and J ends lost 3 bases and 4 bases respectively, with 10 bases between them. Germline V gene data show CDR1 as LNHDA and CDR2 as SQIVND (reference sequence). This CDR3 is built from 13 residues. CDR3 nucleotides: TGTGCCAGTAGTATTGGCTTCTCATACGAGCAGTACTTC. Translating gives CASSIGFSYEQYF.

The V call is TRBV25-1, the J call TRBJ1-2; unclear D gene. The V end was cut by 2 bases, the J end by 5 bases, with 12 bases between. Germline assignment: CDR1 MGHDK and CDR2 SYGVNS. This CDR3 region has 14 residues. The CDR3 loop is CASSENPPRYGYTF. The CDR3 DNA reads as TGTGCCAGCAGTGAAAACCCGCCGCGGTATGGCTACACCTTC.

This sequence joins TRBV18 and TRBJ1-1; D perhaps matches TRBD1 (5 bases). This CDR3 comprises 15 residues. The V and J ends lost 1 base and 4 bases respectively, with 13 bases between them. Per germline, CDR1 KGHSH and CDR2 LQKENI. CDR3 region: CASSPLPGLGTEAFF. The DNA of the CDR3 is TGTGCCAGCTCACCACTCCCGGGACTAGGCACTGAAGCTTTCTTT.

V and J are TRBV30 and TRBJ2-5; 9 bases fit TRBD2. Germline-derived CDR1 and CDR2 are GTSNPN and SVGIG (reference sequence). The trim removed 3 bases at V and 4 bases at J, leaving 6 bases unmatched. The CDR3 is 14 amino acids. The CDR3 nucleotides read TGTGCCTGGAGACCGGCGGGGGGGCGAGAGACCCAGTACTTC. This sequence encodes CAWRPAGGRETQYF.

Here the CDR3 DNA reads TGTGCCATCAGTGAGTCGGTCCGGAGTGGCTACACCTTC. It yields the protein CAISESVRSGYTF. The J gene is TRBJ1-2, the V gene TRBV10-3, with no clear D. Germline values: CDR1 ENHRY, CDR2 SYGVKD. This CDR3 is built from 13 residues. The V gene lost 0 bases and the J gene lost 7 bases, with 9 bases spanning the gap.

V and J are TRBV3-1 (or the pseudogene TRBV3-2) and TRBJ2-5; D unresolved. The germline gives CDR1 LGHDT, CDR2 YNNKEL (reference sequence). Between the trimmed V and J ends, which lost 3 bases and 3 bases, there was a span of 8 bases. There are 13 residues in the CDR3. CDR3 coding DNA: TGTGCCAGCAGCCAGCGCTTGGAAGAGACCCAGTACTTC. It is translated as CASSQRLEETQYF.